The 4 T cell receptor beta chains below were found in one sample sequenced in a study of blood T cell repertoires in COVID-19. This table comes from immunoSEQ multiplex PCR, and its TCRdb copy is limited to in-frame clones, with some not included. Of some 320,000 clones listed, about nine tenths are singletons. The material sequenced was PBMCs or T cells enriched from blood (not recorded which). Source of these receptors: a man aged 55 to 69 who had recovered from COVID-19.

The chain joins TRBV5-1 to TRBJ2-3, with D hard to call. Germline V gives CDR1 SGHRS, CDR2 YFSETQ. This CDR3 is 11 amino acids long. Trimming pared 6 bases from V and 4 bases from J, leaving 6 bases between. The CDR3 DNA reads TGCGCCAGCATGAGCGCAGATACGCAGTATTTT. It codes for CASMSADTQYF.

The gene calls are TRBV10-3 and TRBJ2-1; 8 nucleotides align to TRBD1. The CDR3 is 17 amino acids. Germline V lookup: CDR1 ENHRY, CDR2 SYGVKD. The V and J ends lost 6 bases and 3 bases, in that order; junction bases with no gene match: 13. CDR3 in DNA: TGTGCCATCAGAGACAGGGGTATGGCTAGTAGCTACAATGAGCAGTTCTTC. Protein product: CAIRDRGMASSYNEQFF.

This chain uses TRBV19 with TRBJ1-2, with 8 bases lining up with TRBD1. Trimming removed 7 bases from V and 8 bases from J; junction bases left unmatched: 9. Per the germline V gene, CDR1 is LNHDA and CDR2 is SQIVND (reference sequence). CDR3 length: 13 amino acids. The CDR3 coding sequence is TGTGCCAGTACAAACCCAGGGGGCCTAGGCTACACCTTC. The encoded protein is CASTNPGGLGYTF.

The genes are TRBV3-1 (or the pseudogene TRBV3-2) and TRBJ1-2, with a possible D match to TRBD1 (6 bases). The CDR3 length is 14 residues. CDR1 is LGHDT and CDR2 is YNNKEL in the germline V gene (reference sequence). Trimming removed 3 bases from V and 4 bases from J, with 12 bases in between. For the CDR3, the DNA is TGTGCCAGCAGCCACGCTGACAGGACCTATGGCTACACCTTC. This codes for CASSHADRTYGYTF.